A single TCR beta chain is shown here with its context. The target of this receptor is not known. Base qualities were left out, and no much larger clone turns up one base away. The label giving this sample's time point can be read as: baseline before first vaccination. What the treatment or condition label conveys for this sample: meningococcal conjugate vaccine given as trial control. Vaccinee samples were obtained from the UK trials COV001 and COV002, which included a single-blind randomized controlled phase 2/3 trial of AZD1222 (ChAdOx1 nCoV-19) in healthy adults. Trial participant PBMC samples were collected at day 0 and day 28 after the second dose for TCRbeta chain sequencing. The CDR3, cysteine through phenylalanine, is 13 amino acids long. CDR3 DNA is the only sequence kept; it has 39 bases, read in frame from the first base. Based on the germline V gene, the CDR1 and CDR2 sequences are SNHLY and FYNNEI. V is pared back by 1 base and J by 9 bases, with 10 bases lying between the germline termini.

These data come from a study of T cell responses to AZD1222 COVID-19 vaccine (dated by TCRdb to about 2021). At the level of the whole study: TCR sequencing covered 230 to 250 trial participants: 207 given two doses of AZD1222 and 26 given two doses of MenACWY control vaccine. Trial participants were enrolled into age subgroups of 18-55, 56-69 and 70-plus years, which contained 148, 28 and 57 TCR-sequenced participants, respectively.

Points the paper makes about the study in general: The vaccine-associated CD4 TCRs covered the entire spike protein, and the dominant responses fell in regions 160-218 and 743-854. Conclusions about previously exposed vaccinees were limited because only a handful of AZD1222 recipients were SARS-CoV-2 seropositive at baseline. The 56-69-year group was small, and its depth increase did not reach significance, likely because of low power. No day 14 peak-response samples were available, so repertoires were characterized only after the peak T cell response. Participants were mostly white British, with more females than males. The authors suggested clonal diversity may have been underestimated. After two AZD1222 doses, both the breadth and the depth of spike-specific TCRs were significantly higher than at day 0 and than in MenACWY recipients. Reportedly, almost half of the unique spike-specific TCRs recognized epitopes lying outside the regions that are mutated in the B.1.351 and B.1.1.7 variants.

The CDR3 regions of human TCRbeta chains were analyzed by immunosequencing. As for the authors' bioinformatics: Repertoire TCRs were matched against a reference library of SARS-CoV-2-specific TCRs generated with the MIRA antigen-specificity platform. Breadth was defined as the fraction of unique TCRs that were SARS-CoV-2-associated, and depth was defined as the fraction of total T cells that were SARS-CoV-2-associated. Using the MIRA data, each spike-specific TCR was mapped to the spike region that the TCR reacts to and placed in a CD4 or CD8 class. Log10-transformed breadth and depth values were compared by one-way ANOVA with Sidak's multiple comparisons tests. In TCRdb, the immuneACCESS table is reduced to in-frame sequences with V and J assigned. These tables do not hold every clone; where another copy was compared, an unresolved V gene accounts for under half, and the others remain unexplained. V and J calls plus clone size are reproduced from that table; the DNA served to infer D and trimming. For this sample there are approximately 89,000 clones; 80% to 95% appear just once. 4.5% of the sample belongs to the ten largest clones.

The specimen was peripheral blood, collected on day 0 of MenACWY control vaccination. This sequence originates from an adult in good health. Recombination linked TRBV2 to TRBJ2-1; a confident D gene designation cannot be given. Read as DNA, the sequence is TGTGCCAGCAGTGAAGGACCGAGAGGTGAGCAGTTCTTC. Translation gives CASSEGPRGEQFF.